A selection of T cell receptor beta chains follows, all from one sample in a study of response to subunit inactivated influenza vaccine. Via MiXCR, TCRdb re-called the RT-PCR reads, giving one row per CDR3 protein. The sample has about 780,000 distinct CDR3 sequences, roughly 20% seen once. The sample here was PBMCs from blood, taken about 5 days after vaccination. These receptors were collected from a man aged 50-60 years who received an inactivated influenza vaccine. The conserved cysteine and the conserved F or W are not part of the CDR3 here.

j_call: TRBJ1-1
v_call: TRBV28
cdr3_aa: ASNKSGAGF

j_call: TRBJ1-5
v_call: TRBV10-3
cdr3_aa: AISESDRGRQPQH

j_call: TRBJ2-7
v_call: TRBV5-1
cdr3_aa: ASSLEGQGKGSYEQY

j_call: TRBJ2-7
v_call: TRBV6-1
cdr3_aa: ASSNNRGIEQY

j_call: TRBJ2-1
v_call: TRBV20-1
cdr3_aa: SARVSSGSSNYNEQF

j_call: TRBJ2-1
v_call: TRBV5-1
cdr3_aa: ASSGGTGTSYNEQF

j_call: TRBJ2-1
v_call: TRBV6-1
cdr3_aa: ASSRDGEEQF

j_call: TRBJ2-1
v_call: TRBV7-8
cdr3_aa: ASSHHPSGSSYNEQF

j_call: TRBJ1-4
v_call: TRBV5-1
cdr3_aa: ASSLRTSATNEKLF

j_call: TRBJ1-1
v_call: TRBV7-9
cdr3_aa: ASSLGSLRGTEAF

j_call: TRBJ2-7
v_call: TRBV6-1
cdr3_aa: ASTLLAGEGYEQY

j_call: TRBJ2-3
v_call: TRBV20-1
cdr3_aa: SAPQGSGTDTQY

j_call: TRBJ2-7
v_call: TRBV7-2
cdr3_aa: ASSSLRLYYEQY

j_call: TRBJ2-1
v_call: TRBV10-3
cdr3_aa: AISESSLRGDEQF

j_call: TRBJ1-2
v_call: TRBV5-1
cdr3_aa: ASSLESGPYGYT

j_call: TRBJ2-1
v_call: TRBV11-1
cdr3_aa: ASLPDRDGPRRFSYNEQF

j_call: TRBJ2-7
v_call: TRBV29-1
cdr3_aa: SARTGLREQY